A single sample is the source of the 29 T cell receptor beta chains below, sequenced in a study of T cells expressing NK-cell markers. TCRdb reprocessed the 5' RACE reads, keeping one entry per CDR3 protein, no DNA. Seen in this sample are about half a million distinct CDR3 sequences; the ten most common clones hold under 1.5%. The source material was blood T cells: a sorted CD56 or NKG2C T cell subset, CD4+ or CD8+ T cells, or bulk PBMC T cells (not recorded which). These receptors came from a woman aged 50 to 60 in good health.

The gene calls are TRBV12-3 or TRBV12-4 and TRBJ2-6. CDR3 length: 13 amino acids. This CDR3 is CASSLGQTNVLTF.

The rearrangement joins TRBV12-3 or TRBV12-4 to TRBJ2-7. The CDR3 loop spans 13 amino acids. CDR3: CASRAEAFYEQYF.

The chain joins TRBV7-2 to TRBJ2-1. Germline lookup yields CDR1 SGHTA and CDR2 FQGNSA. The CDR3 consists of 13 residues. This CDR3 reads CASSLWLVGEQFF.

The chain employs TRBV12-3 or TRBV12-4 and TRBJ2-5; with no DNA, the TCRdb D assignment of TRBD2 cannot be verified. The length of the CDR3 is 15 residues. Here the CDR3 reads CASTYRPGLRETQYF.

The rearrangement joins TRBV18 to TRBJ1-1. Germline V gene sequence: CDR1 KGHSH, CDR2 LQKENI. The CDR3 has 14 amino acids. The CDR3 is CASSPISAGSGAFF.

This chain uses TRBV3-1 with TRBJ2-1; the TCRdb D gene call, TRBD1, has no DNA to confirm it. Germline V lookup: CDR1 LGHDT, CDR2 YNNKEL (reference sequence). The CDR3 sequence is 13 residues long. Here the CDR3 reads CASSPLRDSLQFF.

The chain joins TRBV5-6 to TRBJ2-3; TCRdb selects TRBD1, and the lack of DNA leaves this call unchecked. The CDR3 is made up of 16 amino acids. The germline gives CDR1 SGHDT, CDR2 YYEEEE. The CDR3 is CASSSWKGWAADTQYF.

CDR3 protein: CASSSYKENIQYF. The rearrangement joins TRBV11-1 to TRBJ2-4. The CDR3 has 13 residues. Germline V gives CDR1 SGHAT, CDR2 FQDESV (reference sequence).

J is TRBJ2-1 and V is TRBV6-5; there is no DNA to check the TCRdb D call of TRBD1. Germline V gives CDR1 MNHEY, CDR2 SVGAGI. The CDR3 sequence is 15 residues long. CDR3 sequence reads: CASRLQGSAYNEQFF.

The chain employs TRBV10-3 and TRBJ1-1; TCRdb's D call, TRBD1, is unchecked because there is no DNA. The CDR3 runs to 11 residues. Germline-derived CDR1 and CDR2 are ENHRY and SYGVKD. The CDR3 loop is CAINQGTEAFF.

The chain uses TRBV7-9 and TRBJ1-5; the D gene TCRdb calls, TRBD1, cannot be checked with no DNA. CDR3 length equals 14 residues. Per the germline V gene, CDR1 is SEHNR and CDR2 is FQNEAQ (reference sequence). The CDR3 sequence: CASSFQGGAEPQHF.

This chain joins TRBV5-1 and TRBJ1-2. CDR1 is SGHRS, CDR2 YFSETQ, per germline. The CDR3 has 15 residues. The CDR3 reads CASSLVVDGQGGYTF.

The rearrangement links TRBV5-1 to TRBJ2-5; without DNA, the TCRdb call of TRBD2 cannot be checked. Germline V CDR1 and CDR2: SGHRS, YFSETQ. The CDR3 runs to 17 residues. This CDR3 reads CASSDPALAALQETQYF. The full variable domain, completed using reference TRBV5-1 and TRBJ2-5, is KAGVTQTPRYLIKTRGQQVTLSCSPISGHRSVSWYQQTPGQGLQFLFEYFSETQRNKGNFPGRFSGRQFSNSRSEMNVSTLELGDSALYLCASSDPALAALQETQYFGPGTRLLVL.

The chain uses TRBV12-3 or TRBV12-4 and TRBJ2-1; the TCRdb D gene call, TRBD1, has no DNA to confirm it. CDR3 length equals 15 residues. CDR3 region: CASSPRGGIGNEQFF.

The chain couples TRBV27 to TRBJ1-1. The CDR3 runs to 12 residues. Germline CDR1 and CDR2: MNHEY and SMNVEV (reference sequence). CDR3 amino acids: CASKYPNTEAFF.

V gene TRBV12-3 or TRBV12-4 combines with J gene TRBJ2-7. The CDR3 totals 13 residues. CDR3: CASRDGRSYEQYF.

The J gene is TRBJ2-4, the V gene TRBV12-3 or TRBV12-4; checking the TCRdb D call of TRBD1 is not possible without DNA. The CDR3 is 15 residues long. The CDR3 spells CASSLRDRVGNIQYF.

This CDR3 is CASSLAGRGTEAFF. This chain links TRBV5-6 with TRBJ1-1; TCRdb reports TRBD1, a call that lacks DNA to check it against. Germline V gives CDR1 SGHDT, CDR2 YYEEEE. The CDR3 loop spans 14 amino acids.

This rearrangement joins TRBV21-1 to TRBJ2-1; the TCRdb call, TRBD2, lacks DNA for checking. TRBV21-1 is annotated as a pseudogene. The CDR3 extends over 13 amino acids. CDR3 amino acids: CVPGGALGNEQFF.

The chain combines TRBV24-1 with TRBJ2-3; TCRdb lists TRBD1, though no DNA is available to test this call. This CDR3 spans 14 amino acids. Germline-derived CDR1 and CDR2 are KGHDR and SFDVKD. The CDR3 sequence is CATSQGHITDTQYF.

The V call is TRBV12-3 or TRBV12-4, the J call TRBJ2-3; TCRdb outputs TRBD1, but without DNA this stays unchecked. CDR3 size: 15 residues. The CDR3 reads CASSLFPGNTDTQYF.

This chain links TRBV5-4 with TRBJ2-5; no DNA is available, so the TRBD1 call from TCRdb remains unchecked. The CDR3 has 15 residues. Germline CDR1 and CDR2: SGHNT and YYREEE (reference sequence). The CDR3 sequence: CASSSRQGAGETQYF.

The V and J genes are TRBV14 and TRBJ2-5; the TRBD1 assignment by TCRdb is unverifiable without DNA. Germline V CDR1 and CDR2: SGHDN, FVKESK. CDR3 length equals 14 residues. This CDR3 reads CASSQDQGLETQYF.

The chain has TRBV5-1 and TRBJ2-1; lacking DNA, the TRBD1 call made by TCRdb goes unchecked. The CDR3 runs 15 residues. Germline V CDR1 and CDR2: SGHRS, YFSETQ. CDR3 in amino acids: CASSLARDRYNEQFF.

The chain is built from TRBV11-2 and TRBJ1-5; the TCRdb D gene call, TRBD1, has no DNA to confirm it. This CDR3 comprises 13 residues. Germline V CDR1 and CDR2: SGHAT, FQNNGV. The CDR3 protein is CASSPGPNQPQHF.

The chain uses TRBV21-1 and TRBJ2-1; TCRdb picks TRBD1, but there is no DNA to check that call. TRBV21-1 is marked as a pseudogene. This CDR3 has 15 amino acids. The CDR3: CASVTGTPPSNEQFF.

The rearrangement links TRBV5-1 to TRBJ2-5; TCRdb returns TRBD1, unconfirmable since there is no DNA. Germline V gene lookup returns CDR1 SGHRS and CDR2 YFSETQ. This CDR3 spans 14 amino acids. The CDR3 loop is CASGTGTIWETQHF.

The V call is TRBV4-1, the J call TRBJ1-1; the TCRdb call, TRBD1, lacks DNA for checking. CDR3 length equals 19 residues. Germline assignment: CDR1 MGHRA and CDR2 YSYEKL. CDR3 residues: CASSQDSKEQGRSNTEAFF.

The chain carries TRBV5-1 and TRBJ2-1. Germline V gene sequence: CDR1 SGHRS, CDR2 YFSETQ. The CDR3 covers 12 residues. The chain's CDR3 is CASSGITDEQFF.